The rows below give T cell receptor beta chains drawn from one sample of a study of cytomegalovirus exposure and HLA in healthy donors. Clones were sequenced by immunoSEQ multiplex PCR, and TCRdb holds only the in-frame ones, with some missing. The data contain more than 95,000 clones, around four fifths of them singletons. The specimen sequenced was PBMCs. Receptor source: a woman between 40 and 55 years old in good health and CMV-seropositive. Both conserved end residues are part of each CDR3. D genes are given only for firm matches. Clone size appears in some rows only: once, few, many, or a class for an expanded clone.

TRBV5-1,TRBJ2-2,-,-,CASSNPKDYMNTGELFF,TGCGCCAGCAGCAACCCCAAGGACTACATGAACACCGGGGAGCTGTTTTTT
TRBV14,TRBJ2-7,TRBD2,-,CASSQDGASGSYEQYF,TGTGCCAGCAGCCAAGATGGGGCTAGCGGGAGTTACGAGCAGTACTTC
TRBV28,TRBJ2-3,-,once,CASRNTGFISDTQYF,TGTGCCAGCAGGAACACGGGTTTTATATCAGATACGCAGTATTTT
TRBV11-3,TRBJ1-2,-,-,CASSFSGRTYGYTF,TGTGCCAGCAGCTTCTCCGGGAGAACCTATGGCTACACCTTC
TRBV5-6,TRBJ2-7,-,-,CASSLGQVLYEQYF,TGTGCCAGCAGCTTGGGCCAGGTCCTTTACGAGCAGTACTTC
TRBV5-4,TRBJ2-2,-,-,CASSSGPRDFTGELFF,TGTGCCAGCAGCTCTGGCCCCCGGGATTTCACCGGGGAGCTGTTTTTT
TRBV9,TRBJ1-3,TRBD1,-,CASGGTGPGNTIYF,TGTGCCAGCGGGGGGACAGGACCAGGAAACACCATATATTTT
TRBV29-1,TRBJ2-1,-,once,CSVYGGTYNEQFF,TGCAGCGTTTACGGGGGAACCTACAATGAGCAGTTCTTC
TRBV2,TRBJ2-1,-,-,CASRSGINEQFF,TGTGCCAGCAGGTCAGGGATCAATGAGCAGTTCTTC
TRBV2,TRBJ1-5,TRBD1,once,CASSETLDRDLGEANQPQHF,TGTGCCAGCAGTGAGACCCTGGACAGGGACCTCGGAGAGGCTAATCAGCCCCAGCATTTT
TRBV7-8,TRBJ2-7,-,few,CASSIQDYEQYF,TGTGCCAGCAGCATACAGGACTACGAGCAGTACTTC
TRBV5-1,TRBJ1-2,-,-,CASSPQGYGYTF,TGCGCCAGCAGCCCCCAGGGCTATGGCTACACCTTC
TRBV27,TRBJ1-2,TRBD1,-,CASSLYRDRGSNYGYTF,TGTGCCAGCAGCCTATACCGGGACAGGGGTTCTAACTATGGCTACACCTTC
TRBV2,TRBJ2-1,-,-,CASSDRLYNEQFF,TGTGCCAGCAGTGACAGGCTCTACAATGAGCAGTTCTTC
TRBV9,TRBJ2-2,-,-,CASSEGLYTGELFF,TGTGCCAGCAGCGAGGGACTTTATACCGGGGAGCTGTTTTTT
TRBV28,TRBJ1-5,TRBD1,-,CASRDQGQGGREPQHF,TGTGCCAGCAGAGACCAAGGACAGGGAGGTAGAGAGCCCCAGCATTTT
TRBV7-3,TRBJ2-3,TRBD2,few,CASSQGLDSDTQYF,TGTGCCAGCAGCCAAGGACTAGATTCGGATACGCAGTATTTT
TRBV4-3,TRBJ2-5,-,-,CASSQDTSGGETQYF,TGCGCCAGCAGCCAAGATACGTCCGGGGGAGAGACCCAGTACTTC
TRBV28,TRBJ1-4,-,-,CASSLEAGWARGKLFF,TGTGCCAGCAGTTTAGAAGCAGGATGGGCAAGGGGCAAACTGTTTTTT
TRBV27,TRBJ2-6,-,-,CASSLLGDVTTLGGNVLTF,TGTGCCAGCAGTTTATTAGGGGACGTAACCACTCTGGGGGGCAACGTCCTGACTTTC
TRBV25-1,TRBJ2-2,TRBD2,once,CASSDGLTSGTAWGELFF,TGTGCCAGCAGTGATGGTTTAACTAGCGGGACCGCTTGGGGGGAGCTGTTTTTT
TRBV4-1,TRBJ2-1,TRBD2,-,CASSQDGTSVGYEQFF,TGCGCCAGCAGCCAAGATGGGACTAGCGTGGGCTATGAGCAGTTCTTC
TRBV11-2,TRBJ2-2,-,-,CASNKAGGPRTGELFF,TGTGCCAGCAACAAAGCTGGGGGCCCGAGAACCGGGGAGCTGTTTTTT
TRBV6-1,TRBJ1-1,TRBD1,-,CASSKKGASTEAFF,TGTGCCAGCAGCAAAAAGGGGGCGAGCACTGAAGCTTTCTTT
TRBV10-2,TRBJ2-7,TRBD2,-,CASSDLSGSSYEQYF,TGCGCCAGCAGTGATCTCAGCGGGAGCTCCTACGAGCAGTACTTC
TRBV4-3,TRBJ2-7,TRBD1,-,CARGGQGTHPLTYEQYF,TGCGCCAGGGGGGGACAGGGGACTCACCCTTTAACCTACGAGCAGTACTTC
TRBV5-1,TRBJ2-5,-,-,CASSLAAGQETQYF,TGCGCCAGCAGCTTGGCGGCAGGACAAGAGACCCAGTACTTC
TRBV28,TRBJ2-7,-,-,CASSTFYEQYF,TGTGCCAGCAGTACATTCTACGAGCAGTACTTC
TRBV2,TRBJ1-1,TRBD1,-,CASTMGQSNTEAFF,TGTGCCAGCACCATGGGACAGTCGAACACTGAAGCTTTCTTT
TRBV5-6,TRBJ2-7,-,-,CASSPRLSYEQYF,TGTGCCAGCAGCCCCCGGTTATCCTACGAGCAGTACTTC
TRBV5-4,TRBJ2-1,TRBD2,-,CASSQPLGGRATNEQFF,TGTGCCAGCAGCCAACCCCTGGGCGGGAGGGCCACCAATGAGCAGTTCTTC
TRBV25-1,TRBJ2-2,TRBD2,once,CASGELAGGLNTGELFF,TGTGCCAGCGGAGAACTAGCGGGAGGCCTTAACACCGGGGAGCTGTTTTTT
TRBV6-1,TRBJ2-7,TRBD2,-,CASIRGGSMYEQYF,TGTGCCAGCATTAGGGGCGGGAGTATGTACGAGCAGTACTTC
TRBV7-8,TRBJ2-5,-,-,CASSPPGEGGSQYF,TGTGCCAGCAGCCCTCCAGGTGAGGGTGGCTCCCAGTACTTC
TRBV7-2,TRBJ1-1,-,-,CASSFYVSENTEAFF,TGTGCCAGCAGCTTTTATGTCAGCGAGAACACTGAAGCTTTCTTT
TRBV7-3,TRBJ2-1,-,-,CASSPGREYNEQFF,TGTGCCAGCAGCCCCGGGCGGGAATACAATGAGCAGTTCTTC
TRBV28,TRBJ2-7,TRBD2,-,CASSVGLNHEPYF,TGTGCCAGCAGTGTGGGACTAAACCACGAGCCGTACTTC
TRBV7-9,TRBJ1-5,TRBD1,-,CASSPPTGDQPQHF,TGTGCCAGCAGCCCCCCGACAGGGGATCAGCCCCAGCATTTT
TRBV6-1,TRBJ2-7,-,-,CASRQGYEQYF,TGTGCCAGCAGACAGGGCTACGAGCAGTACTTC
TRBV18,TRBJ2-7,-,-,CASSPRQDYEQYF,TGTGCCAGCTCACCCAGACAGGACTACGAGCAGTACTTC
TRBV5-1,TRBJ1-1,-,-,CASSGIGVFTEAFF,TGCGCCAGCAGCGGAATCGGGGTATTCACTGAAGCTTTCTTT
TRBV13,TRBJ1-2,-,-,CASSLGRGSYGYTF,TGTGCCAGCAGCTTAGGCAGGGGATCCTATGGCTACACCTTC
TRBV7-3,TRBJ2-2,-,-,CASSLYGGSNTGELFF,TGTGCCAGCAGCTTATATGGGGGCTCGAACACCGGGGAGCTGTTTTTT
TRBV7-9,TRBJ2-7,TRBD2,-,CASSSPGPSGSIPHEQYF,TGTGCCAGCAGCTCCCCGGGCCCTAGCGGGAGTATCCCCCACGAGCAGTACTTC
TRBV30,TRBJ2-1,-,-,CAWSAAHNEQFF,TGTGCCTGGAGTGCTGCGCATAATGAGCAGTTCTTC
TRBV7-9,TRBJ1-1,TRBD1,few,CASSLMRTGIMNTEAFF,TGTGCCAGCAGCTTGATGAGGACAGGGATCATGAACACTGAAGCTTTCTTT
TRBV9,TRBJ2-1,TRBD2,-,CASSVVGGSSGSRYNEQFF,TGTGCCAGCAGCGTAGTAGGAGGCTCTAGCGGGAGTAGGTACAATGAGCAGTTCTTC
TRBV5-4,TRBJ2-3,TRBD2,-,CASSPMWGLAGVSRTDTQYF,TGTGCCAGCAGCCCGATGTGGGGACTAGCGGGAGTTAGTAGAACAGATACGCAGTATTTT
TRBV27,TRBJ2-7,-,-,CASSLNGERYEQYF,TGTGCCAGCAGTTTGAACGGGGAGAGGTACGAGCAGTACTTC
TRBV7-9,TRBJ1-1,-,medium-sized,CASSQPTGSSYTEAFF,TGTGCCAGCAGCCAACCGACAGGATCCTCGTACACTGAAGCTTTCTTT
TRBV2,TRBJ1-6,TRBD1,-,CASSEGTANSPLHF,TGTGCCAGCAGTGAGGGGACAGCTAATTCACCCCTCCACTTT
TRBV7-2,TRBJ2-2,-,-,CASSSLKGGTGELFF,TGTGCCAGCAGCTCTCTTAAAGGGGGTACCGGGGAGCTGTTTTTT
TRBV18,TRBJ2-5,-,-,CASYRAIQETQYF,TGTGCCAGCTACAGGGCCATCCAAGAGACCCAGTACTTC
TRBV5-4,TRBJ1-5,TRBD1,-,CASSSRGTGGNQPQHF,TGTGCCAGCAGCTCCAGAGGGACAGGGGGCAATCAGCCCCAGCATTTT
TRBV2,TRBJ2-7,TRBD1,-,CASSDTGTGIYEQYF,TGTGCCAGCAGTGACACCGGGACAGGGATTTACGAGCAGTACTTC
TRBV15,TRBJ2-2,TRBD1,once,CATSRSGTGGRTGELFF,TGTGCCACCAGCAGATCCGGGACAGGGGGCCGCACCGGGGAGCTGTTTTTT
TRBV7-2,TRBJ2-4,-,-,CASSLDGILSYIQYF,TGTGCCAGCAGCTTAGACGGGATTTTATCGTACATTCAGTACTTC
TRBV30,TRBJ1-5,TRBD1,-,CAWSVGQFSQPQHF,TGTGCCTGGAGTGTGGGACAGTTTTCCCAGCCCCAGCATTTT
TRBV18,TRBJ2-7,TRBD2,-,CASSPISPGPRGRVYEQYF,TGTGCCAGCTCACCAATCAGCCCGGGACCCCGTGGGAGGGTGTACGAGCAGTACTTC